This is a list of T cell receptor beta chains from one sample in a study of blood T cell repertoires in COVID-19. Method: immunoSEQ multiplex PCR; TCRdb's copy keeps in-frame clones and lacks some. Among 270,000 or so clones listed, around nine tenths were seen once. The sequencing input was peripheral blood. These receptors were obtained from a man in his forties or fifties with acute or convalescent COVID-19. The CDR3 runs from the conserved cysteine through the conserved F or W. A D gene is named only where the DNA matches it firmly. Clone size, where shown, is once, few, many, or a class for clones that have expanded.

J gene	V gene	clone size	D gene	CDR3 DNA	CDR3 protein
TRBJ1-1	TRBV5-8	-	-	TGTGCCAGCAGCTTCGTCGACAGGAACACTGAAGCTTTCTTT	CASSFVDRNTEAFF
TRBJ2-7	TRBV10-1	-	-	TGCGCCAGCACCGGAGACAGGTACGAGCAGTACTTC	CASTGDRYEQYF
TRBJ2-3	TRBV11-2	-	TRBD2	TGTGCCAGCAGCTTTAGACTAGCGGGGCTCACAGATACGCAGTATTTT	CASSFRLAGLTDTQYF
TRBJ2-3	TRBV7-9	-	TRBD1	TGTGCCAGCAGCGGGACAGGGAGCACAGATACGCAGTATTTT	CASSGTGSTDTQYF
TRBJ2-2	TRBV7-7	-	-	TGTGCCAGCAGCCCTGACAGGACCGGGGAGCTGTTTTTT	CASSPDRTGELFF
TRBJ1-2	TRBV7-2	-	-	TGTGCCAGCAGCGAGGGACTCTATGGCTACACCTTC	CASSEGLYGYTF
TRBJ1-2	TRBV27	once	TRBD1	TGTGCCAGCAGTTTATCCCGCCTCGGACAGGGGGCGGGAGGCTACACCTTC	CASSLSRLGQGAGGYTF
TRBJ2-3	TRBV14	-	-	TGTGCCAGCAGCCACCCGGGATCGGCAGATACGCAGTATTTT	CASSHPGSADTQYF
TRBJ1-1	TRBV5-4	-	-	TGTGCCAGCGAAATGGGGGGAGTAGCGGGAGCTTTCTTT	CASEMGGVAGAFF
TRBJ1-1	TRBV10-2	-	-	TGCGCCAGCACGGTATATCTGAACACTGAAGCTTTCTTT	CASTVYLNTEAFF
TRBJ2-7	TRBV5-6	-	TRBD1	TGTGCCAGCAGCTTGGGGACAGGATTTCAGATGCCCTACGAGCAGTACTTC	CASSLGTGFQMPYEQYF
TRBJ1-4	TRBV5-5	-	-	TGTGCCAGCAGCTATCGTAAGAGTACAACTAATGAAAAACTGTTTTTT	CASSYRKSTTNEKLFF
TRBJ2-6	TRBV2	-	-	TGTGCCAGCAGTCTCCTTGGGCCCTCTGGGGCCAACGTCCTGACTTTC	CASSLLGPSGANVLTF
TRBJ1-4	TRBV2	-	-	TGTGCCAGCAGTTATTTGTCTGGAGGGGAACTGTTTTTT	CASSYLSGGELFF
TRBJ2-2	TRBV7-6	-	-	TGTGCCAGCAGCTTAGAACAGGTCGTGAACACCGGGGAGCTGTTTTTT	CASSLEQVVNTGELFF
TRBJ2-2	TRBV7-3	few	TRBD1	TGTGCCAGCAGCCCTAGGACAGGGAGCGCCGGGGAGCTGTTTTTT	CASSPRTGSAGELFF
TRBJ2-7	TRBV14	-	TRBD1	TGTGCCAGCCGGGACAGGGGGCCGGGGGAGCAGTACTTC	CASRDRGPGEQYF
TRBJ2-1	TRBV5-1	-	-	TGCGCCAGCAGCTTGGACAGCAACAATGAGCAGTTCTTC	CASSLDSNNEQFF
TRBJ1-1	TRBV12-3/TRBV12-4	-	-	TGTGCCAGCAGTTTTATCACTGAAGCTTTCTTT	CASSFITEAFF
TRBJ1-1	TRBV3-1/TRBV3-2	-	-	TGTGCCAGCAGCCCTGGACTATCGAACACTGAAGCTTTCTTT	CASSPGLSNTEAFF
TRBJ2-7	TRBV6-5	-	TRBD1	TGTGCCAGCAGTAGACAGGGATGGGAGCAGTACTTC	CASSRQGWEQYF
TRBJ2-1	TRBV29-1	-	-	TGCAGCGGTGAATTGCAGATAGCCAATGAGCAGTTCTTC	CSGELQIANEQFF
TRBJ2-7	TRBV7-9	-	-	TGTGCCAGCAGCTTAAGTAAAGCGCGGGAGCAGTACTTC	CASSLSKAREQYF
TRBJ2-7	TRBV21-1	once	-	TGTGCCAGCAGTCTCCCGGCGGGGGTAGGGTACGAGCAGTACTTC	CASSLPAGVGYEQYF